The present TCR beta chain was sequenced within a study of T cell changes during pregnancy in multiple sclerosis. Per germline, CDR1 LNHDA and CDR2 SQIVND (reference sequence). The CDR3 is made up of 15 amino acids. J gave up 4 bases and V 3 bases, and 7 bases lay outside the gene matches. Measured with immunoSEQ multiplex PCR; TCRdb has only the in-frame clones, and not every one. The sample carries tens of thousands of clones, 85% to 95% recorded once. The chain has TRBV19 and TRBJ2-3; 7 nucleotides line up with TRBD2. This sequence was found in a female donor in good health, enrolled as a control in a pregnancy study. The sample was CD8+ T cells from peripheral blood mononuclear cells, taken in the third trimester of pregnancy. The CDR3, as DNA: TGTGCCAGTAGTATTGGGTGGGGGGGTCCAGATACGCAGTATTTT. This encodes CASSIGWGGPDTQYF.